This T cell receptor beta chain was found in a study of cytomegalovirus exposure and HLA in healthy donors. Study-level background: Unique TCRs numbering around 85 million, obtained from HLA-typed donors, made up an early data release. Study-level points and caveats: On later analysis, the bulk of CMV-associated TCR beta chains appeared to be HLA-restricted. For cytomegalovirus status, the classifier reportedly gave diagnoses with high specificity and sensitivity. In an earlier analysis, about 90% or about 30%: the productive usage of most TCR beta V segments.

This clone was seen a handful of times. As yet, its antigen is unknown. The CDR3 has 13 amino acids. Germline V lookup: CDR1 SGHAT, CDR2 FQNNGV. The PCR was carried out with 60 Vbeta primers and 13 Jbeta primers. This table comes from immunoSEQ multiplex PCR, and its TCRdb copy is limited to in-frame clones, with some not included. Among about 170,000 clones listed, less than 80% were seen once. The sample comprised PBMCs. This clonotype was obtained from a man in his forties or fifties in good health and CMV-seronegative. The V gene is TRBV11-2, the J gene TRBJ2-5, with TRBD2 as a possible D gene (6 bases). The J call may be incorrect, as the DNA end agrees better with TRBJ2-7. The CDR3 loop reads CASSRTSLYEQYF. The DNA of the CDR3 is TGTGCCAGCAGCCGAACTAGCCTCTACGAGCAGTACTTC.